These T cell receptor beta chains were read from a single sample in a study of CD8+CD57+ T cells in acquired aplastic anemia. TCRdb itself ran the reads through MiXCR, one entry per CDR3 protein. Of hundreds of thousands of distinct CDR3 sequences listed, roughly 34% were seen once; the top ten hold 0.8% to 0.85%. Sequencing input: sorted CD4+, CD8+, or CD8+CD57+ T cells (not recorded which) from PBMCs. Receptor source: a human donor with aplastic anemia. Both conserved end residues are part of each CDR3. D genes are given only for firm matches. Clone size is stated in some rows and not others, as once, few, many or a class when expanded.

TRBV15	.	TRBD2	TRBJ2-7	TGTGCCACCAGCAGAGGAGCGGGGGTTCAAACCTACGAGCAGTACTTC	CATSRGAGVQTYEQYF
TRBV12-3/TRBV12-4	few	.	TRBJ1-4	TGTGCCAGCAGTTTTTCCCCCTCAACTAATGAAAAACTGTTTTTT	CASSFSPSTNEKLFF
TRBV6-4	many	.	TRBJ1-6	TGTGCCAGCAGTGACCCGGGCCCCGGGACCAGTTATAATTCACCCCTCCACTTT	CASSDPGPGTSYNSPLHF
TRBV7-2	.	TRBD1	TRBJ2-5	TGTGCCAGCAGCATGACAGGGGGCGAGACCCAGTACTTC	CASSMTGGETQYF
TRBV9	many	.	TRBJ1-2	TGTGCCAGCAGCCCTCTGGACAGCCTGGGTGGCTACACCTTC	CASSPLDSLGGYTF
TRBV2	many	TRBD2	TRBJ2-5	TGTGCCAGCAGCCCCCGGCAGCGGGAGGAGACCCAGTACTTC	CASSPRQREETQYF
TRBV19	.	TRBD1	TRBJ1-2	TGTGCCAGTAGTAACAATACGGGGGACAGGGGGGCGTCTGGCTACACCTTC	CASSNNTGDRGASGYTF
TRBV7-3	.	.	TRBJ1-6	TGTGCCAGCAGCCCCCTACTGGGAGAGGGTTCACCCCTCCACTTT	CASSPLLGEGSPLHF
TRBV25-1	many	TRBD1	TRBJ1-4	TGTGCCAGCAGTGTGTCAGGGGGTCTTGGTGAAAAACTGTTTTTT	CASSVSGGLGEKLFF
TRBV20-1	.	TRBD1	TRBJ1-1	TGCAGTGCTAGGCGGGACAGTAACATGAACACTGAAGCTTTCTTT	CSARRDSNMNTEAFF
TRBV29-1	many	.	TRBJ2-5	TGCAGCGTTGAAACCCACCAAGAGACCCAGTACTTC	CSVETHQETQYF
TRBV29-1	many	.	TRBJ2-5	TGCAGCGTTGAGGTTTTAGGGGAGACCCAGTACTTC	CSVEVLGETQYF
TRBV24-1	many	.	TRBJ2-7	TGTGCCACCAGTGACAGGGCTCCCTTCTACGAGCAGTACTTC	CATSDRAPFYEQYF
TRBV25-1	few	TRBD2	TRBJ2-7	TGTGCCAGCGGGACTAGCGGGAGAAAGTACTTC	CASGTSGRKYF
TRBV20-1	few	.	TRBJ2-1	TGCAGTGCTAGGCCAGGGGCTGAAGACAATGAGCAGTTCTTC	CSARPGAEDNEQFF
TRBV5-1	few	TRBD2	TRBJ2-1	TGCGCCAGCAGCGCCCGGGGGGACCCCACCTACAATGAGCAGTTCTTC	CASSARGDPTYNEQFF
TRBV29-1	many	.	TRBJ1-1	TGCAGCCTGACTCCTGCGAACACTGAAGCTTTCTTT	CSLTPANTEAFF
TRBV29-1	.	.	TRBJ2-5	TGCAGCGGTGAGGTCGAGAGTAACCAAGAGACCCAGTACTTC	CSGEVESNQETQYF
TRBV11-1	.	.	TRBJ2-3	TGTGCCAGCAGCTTACCCACCTCCTCCCTCACAGATACGCAGTATTTT	CASSLPTSSLTDTQYF
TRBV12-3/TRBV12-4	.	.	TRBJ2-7	TGTGCCAGCAGTTTAGGCCTGATCTACGAGCAGTACTTC	CASSLGLIYEQYF
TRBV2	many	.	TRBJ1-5	TGTGCCAGCGGACCCGCTCAGGGGAGCAATCAGCCCCAGCATTTT	CASGPAQGSNQPQHF
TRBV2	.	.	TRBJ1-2	TGTGCCAGCAGCCACCTGGGCGGCTACACCTTC	CASSHLGGYTF
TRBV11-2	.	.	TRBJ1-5	TGTGCCAGCAGCTTACCTACGGCAGAATATTATAGCAATCAGCCCCAGCATTTT	CASSLPTAEYYSNQPQHF
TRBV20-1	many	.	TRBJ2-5	TGCAGTGCTAGAGTCACGACTGCTCTTGGGGGGCAGTACTTC	CSARVTTALGGQYF
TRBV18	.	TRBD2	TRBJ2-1	TGTGCCAGCTCACTAAGGACTAGCGCAAACAATGAGCAGTTCTTC	CASSLRTSANNEQFF
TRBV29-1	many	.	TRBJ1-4	TGCAGCGTTGCCTCAGGTGCAACTAATGAAAAACTGTTTTTT	CSVASGATNEKLFF
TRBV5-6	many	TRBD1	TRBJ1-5	TGTGCCAGCAGCTCACAGGGGAACGAGGGAGCCCAGCATTTT	CASSSQGNEGAQHF
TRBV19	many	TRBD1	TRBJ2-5	TGTGCCAGTAGCAGAACAGGGGGCCAAGAGACCCAGTACTTC	CASSRTGGQETQYF
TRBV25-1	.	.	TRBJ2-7	TGTGCCAGCAGTGCTAGTTGGAGTGGCCAGCCCTACGAGCAGTACTTC	CASSASWSGQPYEQYF
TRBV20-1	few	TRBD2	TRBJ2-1	TGCAGTGCTGATGATCCTAGCGGAAGTTTCTCGGTGGAGCAGTTCTTC	CSADDPSGSFSVEQFF
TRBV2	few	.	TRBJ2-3	TGTGCCAGCGCCGGGACCGCCACTATCGATACGCAGTATTTT	CASAGTATIDTQYF
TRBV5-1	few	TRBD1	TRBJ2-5	TGCGCCAGCAGCTTGGTTGGACAGGACCAAGAGACCCAGTACTTC	CASSLVGQDQETQYF
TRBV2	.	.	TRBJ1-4	TGTGCCAGCAGTGTGGCAGATGATGAAAAACTGTTTTTT	CASSVADDEKLFF
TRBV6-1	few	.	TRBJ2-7	TGTGCCAGCAGACCTTTGGGGGCCTACGAGCAGTACTTC	CASRPLGAYEQYF
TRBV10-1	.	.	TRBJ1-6	TGCGCCAGCAGTGTTGGATCCAGTCGAAATTCACCCCTCCACTTT	CASSVGSSRNSPLHF
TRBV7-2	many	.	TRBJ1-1	TGTGCCAGCAGCTTTCAGATGAACACTGAAGCTTTCTTT	CASSFQMNTEAFF
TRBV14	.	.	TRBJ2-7	TGTGCCAGCAGCCAAGAATCTGTTTTCCTCTCCGAGCAGTACTTC	CASSQESVFLSEQYF
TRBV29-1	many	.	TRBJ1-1	TGCAGCGCATTGACAGTCTCCGAAGCTTTCTTT	CSALTVSEAFF